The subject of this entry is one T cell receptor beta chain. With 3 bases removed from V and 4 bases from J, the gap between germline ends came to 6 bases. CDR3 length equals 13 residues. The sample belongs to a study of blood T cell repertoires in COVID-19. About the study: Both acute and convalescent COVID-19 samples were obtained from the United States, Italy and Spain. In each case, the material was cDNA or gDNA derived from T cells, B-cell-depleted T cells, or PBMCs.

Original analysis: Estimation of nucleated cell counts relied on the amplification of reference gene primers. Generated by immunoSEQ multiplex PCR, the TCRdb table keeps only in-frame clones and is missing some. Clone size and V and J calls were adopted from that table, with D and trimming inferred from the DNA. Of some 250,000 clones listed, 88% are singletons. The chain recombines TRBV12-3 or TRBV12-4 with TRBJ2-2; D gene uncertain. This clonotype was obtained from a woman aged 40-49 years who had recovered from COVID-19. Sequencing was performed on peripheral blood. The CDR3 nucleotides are TGTGCCAGCAGTTTGGCCCTCACCGGGGAGCTGTTTTTT. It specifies CASSLALTGELFF.